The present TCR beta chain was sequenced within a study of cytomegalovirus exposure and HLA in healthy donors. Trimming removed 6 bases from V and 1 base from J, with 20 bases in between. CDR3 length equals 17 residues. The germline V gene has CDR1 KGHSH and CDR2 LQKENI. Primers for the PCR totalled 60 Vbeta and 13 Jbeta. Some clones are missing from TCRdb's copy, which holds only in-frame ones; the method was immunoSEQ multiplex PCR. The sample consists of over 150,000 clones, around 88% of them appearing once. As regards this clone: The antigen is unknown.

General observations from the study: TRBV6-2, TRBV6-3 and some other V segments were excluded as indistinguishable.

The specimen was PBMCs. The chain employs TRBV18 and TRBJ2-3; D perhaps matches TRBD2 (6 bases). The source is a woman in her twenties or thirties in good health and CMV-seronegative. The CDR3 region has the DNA TGTGCCAGCTCTCAACTCTTTAGCGGAAGTCGCACAGATACGCAGTATTTT. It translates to CASSQLFSGSRTDTQYF.